The 28 T cell receptor beta chains below were found in one sample sequenced in a study of tumor-infiltrating lymphocytes in primary liver carcinoma. The researchers produced TCR beta cDNA from roughly 550 ng total RNA with a constant-region primer. Construction of TCR beta libraries relied on three successive nested multiplex PCR rounds employing slightly modified ARM-PCR. Running ten to eleven cycles apiece, the first two PCR rounds relied on TRBV1-TRBV30 forward primers together with a C-beta reverse primer. TCRdb processed the multiplex PCR reads anew with MiXCR; each CDR3 protein has one entry. The sample has hundreds of thousands of distinct CDR3 sequences; roughly 60% are singletons. The blood RNA (from unsorted whole blood) was obtained, and germline DNA was also extracted. Sequencing was carried out using peripheral blood. The source of these receptors is a man aged 35 to 55 with primary liver carcinoma and hepatitis B virus infection.

Notes on this clonotype: One base away lies a much larger clone, so this may be a sequencing read error. The chain is built from TRBV30 and TRBJ2-1; 9 bases are shared with TRBD2. CDR3 length: 18 residues. Germline V gene sequence: CDR1 GTSNPN, CDR2 SVGIG (reference sequence). CDR3 DNA: TGTGTCTGGAGTGTACTCCGGGCTAGCGGGGCCGGGCACAATGAGCAGTTCTTC. This translates into CVWSVLRASGAGHNEQFF. Filled out from reference TRBV30 and TRBJ2-1, the complete variable domain reads SQTIHQWPATLVQPVGSPLSLECTVEGTSNPNLYWYRQAAGRGLQLLFYSVGIGQISSEVPQNLSASRPQDRQFILSSKKLLLSDSGFYLCVWSVLRASGAGHNEQFFGPGTRLTVL.

Of note for this clonotype: A much larger clone lies one base from this, so it may be a read error. The rearrangement joins TRBV6-5 to TRBJ2-6; no reliable D call. With 5 bases removed from V and 6 bases from J, the gap between germline ends came to 8 bases. The CDR3 sequence is 13 residues long. Germline V gene lookup returns CDR1 MNHEY and CDR2 SVGAGI. The CDR3 nucleotides are TGTGCCAGCAGTCCGCCTGCGGCCAACGTCCTGACTTTC. This gives the protein CASSPPAANVLTF.

This clonotype has a count of ten or more. The V gene is TRBV4-1, the J gene TRBJ2-3; D is uncertain. V lost 0 bases, J lost 0 bases, and 7 bases lay in between. This CDR3 has 15 amino acids. Germline V lookup: CDR1 MGHRA, CDR2 YSYEKL. CDR3 sequence (DNA): TGCGCCAGCAGCCAAGAAGGTCCTAGCACAGATACGCAGTATTTT. Its translation: CASSQEGPSTDTQYF.

This clonotype showed up just a few times. The rearrangement uses TRBV7-8 and TRBJ1-1; 7 bases are shared with TRBD1. Unmatched junction bases numbered 12, after V lost 5 bases and J lost 6 bases. Germline values: CDR1 SGHVS, CDR2 FQNEAQ. The CDR3 is 15 residues long. The CDR3 loop reads CASSPYLTRGAEAFF. CDR3 in DNA: TGTGCCAGCAGCCCCTATTTGACCAGGGGGGCTGAAGCTTTCTTT.

The chain is built from TRBV6-5 and TRBJ1-1; D call uncertain. The CDR3 spans 13 residues. The germline V and J ends were trimmed by 5 bases and 7 bases, with 14 bases remaining between them. Per germline, CDR1 MNHEY and CDR2 SVGAGI. The CDR3 sequence: CASSPGLGGEAFF. The CDR3 nucleotides read TGTGCCAGCAGTCCCGGCCTCGGCGGTGAAGCTTTCTTT.

As for this clonotype: Sequence at one end of the junction differs from germline and may be a read error. The chain has TRBV7-8 and TRBJ1-5, with a possible D match to TRBD1 (6 bases). CDR3 length: 16 amino acids. Germline CDR1 is SGHVS and CDR2 is FQNEAQ. The CDR3 region has the DNA TGTGCCAGCAGCTTAGAGGCAGGGGCTCCCCCTCAGCCCCATCATTTT. Its translation: CASSLEAGAPPQPHHF. Drawing the rest from reference TRBV7-8 and TRBJ1-5, the complete variable domain is GAGVSQSPRYKVAKRGQDVALRCDPISGHVSLFWYQQALGQGPEFLTYFQNEAQLDKSGLPSDRFFAERPEGSVSTLKIQRTQQEDSAVYLCASSLEAGAPPQPHHFGDGTRLSIL.

To note about this clonotype: A much larger clone differs by one base, so this may be a read error. The J gene is TRBJ1-4, the V gene TRBV7-9; no definite D call. Germline CDR1 is SEHNR and CDR2 is FQNEAQ (reference sequence). The CDR3 totals 15 residues. V shed 1 base and J shed 4 bases, with 10 bases lying between them. CDR3 amino acids: CASSLGSTYNEKLFF. The CDR3, as DNA: TGTGCCAGCAGCTTAGGCAGCACTTATAATGAAAAACTGTTTTTT.

With regard to this clonotype: One junction end disagrees with the germline gene, perhaps due to a read error. This sequence joins TRBV6-5 and TRBJ2-2, with D possibly being TRBD2 (5 bases). CDR3 length equals 15 residues. The germline V gene has CDR1 MNHEY and CDR2 SVGAGI. The CDR3: CASSSQSVVTGELSF. DNA for the CDR3: TGTGCCAGCAGTTCTCAGTCGGTTGTAACCGGGGAGCTGTCTTTT.

This clonotype was observed a few times. CDR3 protein: CASSEPSRETQYF. CDR3 nucleotide sequence: TGTGCCAGCAGCGAACCCTCTCGGGAGACCCAGTACTTC. The V call is TRBV7-9, the J call TRBJ2-5; D unclear. The CDR3 spans 13 residues. The germline V and J ends were trimmed by 5 bases and 5 bases, with 12 bases remaining between them. Germline CDR1 SEHNR, CDR2 FQNEAQ (reference sequence).

On this clonotype itself: A much more abundant neighbour one base away suggests this may be a read error. The chain joins TRBV4-3 to TRBJ2-4, with D possibly TRBD2 on 5 matching bases. Trimming left V 5 bases short and J 1 base short, with 15 bases between. Germline CDR1 LGHNA, CDR2 YSLEER. There are 16 residues in the CDR3. CDR3 DNA: TGCGCCAGCAGCGAGGGCCGGTCGGCGGCCAAAAACATTCAGTACTTC. Its protein product is CASSEGRSAAKNIQYF.

The table lists this clonotype with many counts. The V and J genes are TRBV29-1 and TRBJ1-4; TRBD1 might be the D (6 bases). In germline, CDR1 is SQVTM, CDR2 ANQGSEA. Between the trimmed V and J ends, which lost 1 base and 10 bases, there was a span of 10 bases. The CDR3 sequence is 12 residues long. The CDR3 is CSVEVGGRKLFF. CDR3 coding DNA: TGCAGCGTTGAAGTAGGGGGACGAAAACTGTTTTTT.

CDR3: CASSLDPGETSTNMQYF. DNA for the CDR3: TGTGCCAGCAGCTTAGATCCCGGGGAGACTAGCACAAATATGCAGTATTTT. This chain uses TRBV11-2 with TRBJ2-3, with TRBD2 matching 7 bases. CDR1 SGHAT and CDR2 FQNNGV come from the germline V gene. After removal of 0 bases from V and 11 bases from J, the junction contained 17 bases not matched to a gene. This CDR3 has 17 residues.

This clonotype has ten or more counts. The CDR3: CASSLLGASTDTQYF. The CDR3 DNA reads as TGTGCCAGCAGTTTATTGGGGGCTAGCACAGATACGCAGTATTTT. The chain joins TRBV12-3 or TRBV12-4 to TRBJ2-3; the D gene is possibly TRBD1 (6 bases). This CDR3 contains 15 residues. Trimming pared 2 bases from V and 0 bases from J, leaving 9 bases between.

V usage is TRBV4-1 and J usage is TRBJ2-7; D remains unclear. V was cut by 1 base and J by 11 bases, with 18 bases left in between. Germline V gene lookup returns CDR1 MGHRA and CDR2 YSYEKL. The CDR3 runs 14 residues. In nucleotides, the CDR3 is TGCGCCAGCAGCCAAGCCCCCTTAAATTTCTGGGAGTACTTC. This translates into CASSQAPLNFWEYF.

This rearrangement joins TRBV11-3 to TRBJ2-1; TRBD2 is a possible D gene (6 bases). Germline CDR1 and CDR2: SGHNT and YENEEA. Deletions cut 11 bases from V and 9 bases from J, with 20 bases between. This CDR3 is 13 amino acids long. CDR3 nucleotide sequence: TGTGCCTACAGCGAAACGGGAGAGGGTGAGCAGTTCTTC. Translated, it gives CAYSETGEGEQFF.

A note on this clonotype: Germline is not matched at one junction end, which may reflect a read error. The V gene is TRBV11-3, the J gene TRBJ2-1; tentatively, D is TRBD1 (5 bases). Germline assignment: CDR1 SGHNT and CDR2 YENEEA. This CDR3 has 17 amino acids. The CDR3 protein is CANSIDGGRALDNEQFF. CDR3 DNA sequence: TGTGCCAACAGCATAGATGGTGGCAGGGCGCTGGACAATGAGCAGTTCTTC.

Details on this clonotype: Possible read error: a much larger clone is one base away. The rearrangement joins TRBV4-2 to TRBJ1-4; no clear D gene. Germline CDR1 reads LGHNA; CDR2 reads YNFKEQ. CDR3 length: 14 amino acids. This CDR3 is CAGSQERSNEKLFF. Written as DNA, the CDR3 is TGTGCCGGCAGCCAAGAACGCAGTAATGAAAAACTGTTTTTT.

Note on this clonotype: This may arise from a read error, as a much more abundant clone is one base away. The limits of the CDR3 on the DNA are not certain, so only TCRdb's listed CDR3 is given. This chain's CDR3 is CSVGTGNEKLSF. The J gene is TRBJ1-4, the V gene TRBV29-1; TRBD1 is taken as the D call from the table, unchecked against the DNA. CDR1 and CDR2 (germline): SQVTM, ANQGSEA. Both ends counted, the CDR3 spans 12 residues.

The J gene is TRBJ2-5, the V gene TRBV28; possibly TRBD1 for D (6 bases). Trimming cost V 6 bases and J 1 base, with 6 bases left between them. CDR1 is MDHEN and CDR2 is SYDVKM in the germline V gene. This CDR3 has 12 residues. The CDR3 loop is CASRGGQETQYF. In nucleotides, the CDR3 is TGTGCCAGCAGAGGGGGCCAAGAGACCCAGTACTTC.

The gene calls are TRBV7-9 and TRBJ2-2; D is perhaps TRBD2 (6 bases). The germline V gene has CDR1 SEHNR and CDR2 FQNEAQ (reference sequence). The CDR3 sequence is 15 residues long. CDR3 residues: CAAPLLASFTGELFF. The CDR3 nucleotides read TGTGCTGCCCCTTTGCTAGCGTCATTCACCGGGGAGCTGTTTTTT.

This chain joins TRBV5-1 and TRBJ2-1, with TRBD2 matching 11 bases. Trimming took 3 bases from V and 9 from J; bases not matched to a gene: 5. Germline V gives CDR1 SGHRS, CDR2 YFSETQ. The CDR3 consists of 14 residues. This CDR3 reads CASSSTSGSIEQFF. In DNA form, the CDR3 reads TGCGCCAGCAGCTCAACTAGCGGGAGCATTGAGCAGTTCTTC.

Points on this clonotype: It may be a read error: a sequence one base away is much more abundant. Because it lacks the conserved phenylalanine or tryptophan at the end, this CDR3 is likely a read error. This chain links TRBV6-5 with TRBJ2-3; no clear D. The V end was cut by 3 bases, the J end by 0 bases, with 10 bases between. CDR1 is MNHEY and CDR2 is SVGAGI in the germline V gene. CDR3 length: 15 amino acids. In nucleotides, the CDR3 is TGTGCCAGCAGTTATCGTGGCGTTAGCACAGATACGCAGTATTTG. This encodes CASSYRGVSTDTQYL.

The chain uses TRBV6-1 and TRBJ2-7; 9 bases align to TRBD1. The J segment lost 0 bases and the V segment lost 5 bases, leaving 5 bases of the junction unmatched. Germline V gene lookup returns CDR1 MNHNS and CDR2 SASEGT. The CDR3 runs to 15 residues. CDR3 sequence reads: CASSMTGGFSYEQYF. DNA for the CDR3: TGTGCCAGCAGTATGACAGGGGGATTCTCCTACGAGCAGTACTTC.

This clonotype appeared a few times. This may be a read error, as it is one base from a much larger clone. The chain uses TRBV29-1 and TRBJ2-3, with 7 bases aligning to TRBD1. V gave up 6 bases and J gave up 5 bases; unmatched junction bases: 8. The CDR3 consists of 13 residues. Germline CDR1 reads SQVTM; CDR2 reads ANQGSEA. This CDR3 is CSVGTDEQDTQYF. For the CDR3, the DNA is TGCAGCGTCGGGACAGATGAGCAAGATACGCAGTATTTT.

For the CDR3, the DNA is TGTGCCAGCTGGCTAGCGGGAGTCTACAATGAGCAGTTCTTC. This gives the protein CASWLAGVYNEQFF. The chain combines TRBV7-9 with TRBJ2-1, with 10 bases identical to TRBD2. This CDR3 is 14 amino acids long. V trimming: 8 bases; J trimming: 3 bases; junction bases outside the gene matches: 4. CDR1 is SEHNR and CDR2 is FQNEAQ in the germline V gene (reference sequence).

Concerning this clonotype itself: The junction shows a germline mismatch at one end, possibly a read error. The chain is built from TRBV12-3 or TRBV12-4 and TRBJ2-7; 11 positions match TRBD2. This CDR3 is 15 amino acids long. The CDR3 region is CTSSLRTSGYAKQYF. DNA of the CDR3: TGTACCAGCAGCCTCCGGACTAGCGGGTATGCCAAGCAGTACTTC.

The CDR3 reads CASSLGYNTEAFF. The CDR3 nucleotides are TGTGCCAGCAGCTTAGGCTACAACACTGAAGCTTTCTTT. The chain employs TRBV7-3 and TRBJ1-1; no definite D call. Germline V gives CDR1 SGHTA, CDR2 FQGTGA. CDR3 length equals 13 residues. Trimming removed 2 bases at V and 2 bases at J, with 6 bases between.

Here the CDR3 reads CASRPFLAAGEQFF. The DNA of the CDR3 is TGTGCCAGCAGACCCTTCCTGGCTGCCGGTGAGCAGTTCTTC. The V gene is TRBV6-2 or TRBV6-3, the J gene TRBJ2-1; no reliable D call. Looked up from germline, CDR1 is MNHEY and CDR2 is SVGEGT. The CDR3 covers 14 residues. Trimming pared 6 bases from V and 9 bases from J, leaving 18 bases between.